This TCR beta chain was found in a study of blood T cell repertoires in COVID-19. As for the study in general: The cDNA or gDNA used as material had been derived from T cells, B-cell-depleted T cells, or PBMCs.

Germline V gene sequence: CDR1 MNHEY, CDR2 SVGAGI. This CDR3 is built from 15 residues. J gave up 6 bases and V 7 bases, and 7 bases lay outside the gene matches. The protocol was immunoSEQ multiplex PCR, while the TCRdb copy is restricted to in-frame clones and leaves out a portion. In the table there are 95,000 to 150,000 clones, about four fifths of which are singletons. Sequencing used peripheral blood. The TCR originated in a man aged 55 to 69 with active or convalescent COVID-19. This rearrangement joins TRBV6-5 to TRBJ2-3, with 13 bases that match TRBD2. CDR3 bases: TGTGCCAGCATTCGACTAGCGGGAGGTGGGGATACGCAGTATTTT. Translation gives CASIRLAGGGDTQYF.